This TCR beta chain was identified in a study of T cells after yellow fever vaccination. Study-level points and caveats: The secondary response peaked faster, at day 5 versus 15, but was weaker.

CDR3 length: 15 amino acids. J lost 7 bases, V lost 1 base, and 13 bases had no gene match. Germline CDR1 DFQATT, CDR2 SNEGSKA (reference sequence). TCRdb analysed the 5' RACE reads with MiXCR anew, one entry per CDR3 protein. This repertoire shows approximately 93,000 distinct CDR3 sequences, roughly 5.2% found once; its top ten account for just over 40%. A few counts support this clonotype. No antigen is known for it. The starting material was CD8+ T cells sorted from PBMCs, obtained 10 days after the yellow fever booster vaccination. The sequence derives from a young man who received the YFV17D yellow fever vaccine. V and J are TRBV20-1 and TRBJ2-7; 7 bases fit TRBD1. As DNA, the CDR3 is TGCAGTGCTAGAGGAGGGGGCAGCTACCTCGGAGAGCAGTACTTC. It is translated as CSARGGGSYLGEQYF.